A selection of T cell receptor beta chains follows, all from one sample in a study of cytomegalovirus exposure and HLA in healthy donors. Method: immunoSEQ multiplex PCR; TCRdb's copy keeps in-frame clones and lacks some. The repertoire holds 75,000 to 100,000 clones, with 65% to 85% as singletons. The sample taken for sequencing was PBMCs. All receptors come from a man between 40 and 49 years old in good health and CMV-seronegative. Both conserved end residues are part of each CDR3. A D gene is named only where the DNA matches it firmly. Only some rows state a clone size, as once, few, many or a class for expanded clones.

TRBJ2-1 | TRBD2 | TRBV11-3 | . | TGTGCCAGCAGCTCACGGACTAGCGGGGGTGGAGAGCAGTTCTTC | CASSSRTSGGGEQFF
TRBJ2-3 | TRBD2 | TRBV19 | . | TGTGCCAGTAGTCCGGGACTAGCGGGGAAGACAGATACGCAGTATTTT | CASSPGLAGKTDTQYF
TRBJ1-1 | . | TRBV6-1 | few | TGTGCCAGCAGCGAATCGGGGGGAGTGTTCTTT | CASSESGGVFF
TRBJ2-1 | . | TRBV29-1 | . | TGCAGCGTTGAAGATTCAGCGGGACACTACAATGAGCAGTTCTTC | CSVEDSAGHYNEQFF
TRBJ1-5 | TRBD1 | TRBV2 | . | TGTGCCAGCACCCGGGACAGAAATAGCAATCAGCCCCAGCATTTT | CASTRDRNSNQPQHF
TRBJ2-7 | . | TRBV7-6 | . | TGTGCCAGCAGCTTAGAGGGGAACGAGCAGTACTTC | CASSLEGNEQYF
TRBJ2-1 | . | TRBV11-2 | . | TGTGCCAGCAGCTTGTATGGAGGTAGCTCGGGCAATGAGCAGTTCTTC | CASSLYGGSSGNEQFF
TRBJ2-1 | . | TRBV15 | . | TGTGCCACCAGCAGTTTTGCACAGGGAGCGATCAATGAGCAGTTCTTC | CATSSFAQGAINEQFF
TRBJ1-5 | . | TRBV15 | . | TGTGCCACCAGCTTAGAGAAGGGGAGGCAGCCCCAGCATTTT | CATSLEKGRQPQHF
TRBJ2-2 | TRBD1 | TRBV11-1 | . | TGTGCCAGCAGCCAACAGGGGGCGAACACCGGGGAGCTGTTTTTT | CASSQQGANTGELFF
TRBJ1-1 | . | TRBV7-8 | . | TGTGCCAGCACCCTATTAAAGGCGGCTGACACTGAAGCTTTCTTT | CASTLLKAADTEAFF
TRBJ2-7 | TRBD1 | TRBV28 | once | TGTGCCAGCAGACAGACAGGGGACCACGAGCAGTACTTC | CASRQTGDHEQYF
TRBJ1-6 | . | TRBV6-5 | . | TGTGCCAGCAGTTGGAGCAATAATTCACCCCTCCACTTT | CASSWSNNSPLHF
TRBJ1-2 | . | TRBV23-1 | . | TGCGCCAGCAGTCCGGGCAGGGAGGATGGCTACACCTTC | CASSPGREDGYTF
TRBJ1-1 | . | TRBV28 | . | TGTGCCAGCAGTCCCCCGGCGGTCATGAACACTGAAGCTTTCTTT | CASSPPAVMNTEAFF
TRBJ2-2 | TRBD2 | TRBV9 | . | TGTGCCAGCAGCGTAGTACTAGCGGCGAACACCGGGGAGCTGTTTTTT | CASSVVLAANTGELFF
TRBJ1-1 | . | TRBV11-2 | . | TGTGCCAGCAGCCTCAGGCCGACTGAAGCTTTCTTT | CASSLRPTEAFF
TRBJ2-2 | TRBD1 | TRBV11-2 | . | TGTGCCAGCATGACAGGGGGAAACACCGGGGAGCTGTTTTTT | CASMTGGNTGELFF
TRBJ2-3 | TRBD2 | TRBV10-2 | . | TGCGCCAGCAGTGCGACTAGCGGGGGGGCCAACCCAGATACGCAGTATTTT | CASSATSGGANPDTQYF
TRBJ2-7 | TRBD2 | TRBV30 | . | TGTGCTTGGGAGTCCGGGGGGGATTGGGGCGAGCAGTACTTC | CAWESGGDWGEQYF
TRBJ2-3 | TRBD2 | TRBV7-3 | . | TGTGCCAGCAGCTTCCGCGGGGGGGCAACAGATACGCAGTATTTT | CASSFRGGATDTQYF
TRBJ2-1 | TRBD2 | TRBV28 | . | TGTGCCAGCAGTGCTAGCGGGACCCCAAACAATGAGCAGTTCTTC | CASSASGTPNNEQFF
TRBJ2-5 | TRBD2 | TRBV7-9 | . | TGTGCCAGCAGCTTAGCGCAAAGGGAGGGGGAGACCCAGTACTTC | CASSLAQREGETQYF
TRBJ1-4 | TRBD1 | TRBV4-1 | . | TGCGCCAGCAGCCAAGTACAGGGGGCCGGTGAAAAACTGTTTTTT | CASSQVQGAGEKLFF
TRBJ2-5 | . | TRBV5-1 | once | TGCGCCAGTGGGAGCCAAGAGACCCAGTACTTC | CASGSQETQYF
TRBJ2-7 | TRBD2 | TRBV10-2 | once | TGCGCCAGCAGTGAGGGACTAGCGGTACCCTACGAGCAGTACTTC | CASSEGLAVPYEQYF
TRBJ1-6 | . | TRBV6-5 | . | TGTGCCAGCAGTTACGGGGGCGCGAATAATTCACCCCTCCACTTT | CASSYGGANNSPLHF
TRBJ2-1 | TRBD2 | TRBV7-3 | . | TGTGCCAGCAGCTTAGGGGGACTAGGGAATGAGCAGTTCTTC | CASSLGGLGNEQFF
TRBJ2-1 | TRBD2 | TRBV9 | few | TGTGCCAGCAGCGTAGGGACTAGCGGGGCGGGGGTTGAGCAGTTCTTC | CASSVGTSGAGVEQFF
TRBJ2-5 | TRBD2 | TRBV2 | few | TGTGCCAGCACCGGACTAGCGGGAGGGACGGAGACCCAGTACTTC | CASTGLAGGTETQYF
TRBJ2-7 | TRBD2 | TRBV28 | . | TGTGCCAGCAGTTTAAGCGGGGGCAACGAGCAGTACTTC | CASSLSGGNEQYF
TRBJ2-1 | TRBD2 | TRBV27 | . | TGTGCCAGCAGTTCCCTAAAGACTAGCGGGAGGTGGGATGAGCAGTTCTTC | CASSSLKTSGRWDEQFF
TRBJ1-2 | TRBD1 | TRBV19 | . | TGTGCCAGTAGTACAGGGGACAGGGGGCGAGCTAACTATGGCTACACCTTC | CASSTGDRGRANYGYTF
TRBJ2-7 | TRBD2 | TRBV27 | few | TGTGCCAGCAGTTTATTGGCTAGCGGGAGGGCCCTCTACGAGCAGTACTTC | CASSLLASGRALYEQYF
TRBJ2-7 | TRBD1 | TRBV28 | . | TGTGCCAGCAGAGGGGACAGACTCTACGAGCAGTACTTC | CASRGDRLYEQYF
TRBJ2-1 | TRBD2 | TRBV29-1 | . | TGCAGCGTTGATGGGTGGATTAGCGGGAGGAATGAGCAGTTCTTC | CSVDGWISGRNEQFF
TRBJ2-1 | TRBD2 | TRBV5-1 | few | TGCGCCAGCAGCTTGGCCCGGGCTAGCGGGGGGGTTGGCAATGAGCAGTTCTTC | CASSLARASGGVGNEQFF
TRBJ2-1 | . | TRBV11-2 | once | TGTGCCAGCAGCTTAGAGCGGGGTGGGTCCCATGAGCAGTTCTTC | CASSLERGGSHEQFF
TRBJ1-1 | . | TRBV2 | . | TGTGCCAGCAGTGCCAGAGAGGGCACTGAAGCTTTCTTT | CASSAREGTEAFF
TRBJ2-5 | TRBD2 | TRBV2 | . | TGTGCCTGCCGTTCGGGACGGGGGGAAACCCAGTACTTC | CACRSGRGETQYF
TRBJ1-2 | . | TRBV5-1 | . | TGCGCCAGCAGCCTGCTCCAGACGGGGGGTGGCTACACCTTC | CASSLLQTGGGYTF
TRBJ2-7 | TRBD2 | TRBV5-1 | . | TGCGCCAGCAGCTTGGAGGCGGGAGCGAGCTACGAGCAGTACTTC | CASSLEAGASYEQYF
TRBJ2-2 | TRBD2 | TRBV18 | . | TGTGCCAGCTCACCAGTAGCTGCGGGGGTCGAGAACACCGGGGAGCTGTTTTTT | CASSPVAAGVENTGELFF
TRBJ1-6 | . | TRBV14 | few | TGTGCCAGCCGGTTGGTGGATAATTCACCCCTCCACTTT | CASRLVDNSPLHF
TRBJ1-2 | TRBD1 | TRBV6-6 | . | TGTGCCAGCAGTGACAGGGACAGGGGGAACTATGGCTACACCTTC | CASSDRDRGNYGYTF
TRBJ2-5 | . | TRBV11-2 | . | TGTGCCAGCAGCAACCGAGCGGGTTGGCAAGAGACCCAGTACTTC | CASSNRAGWQETQYF
TRBJ1-6 | . | TRBV28 | . | TGTGCCAGCAGTTTCCAGGCTTGGTCACCCCTCCACTTT | CASSFQAWSPLHF
TRBJ1-2 | TRBD1 | TRBV28 | few | TGTGCCAGCAGGGTGGGGCAGGGGGCAAGTGGCTACACCTTC | CASRVGQGASGYTF
TRBJ2-7 | TRBD1 | TRBV6-1 | . | TGTGCCAGCACGGGGACAGGAAGCGAGCAGTACTTC | CASTGTGSEQYF
TRBJ2-7 | TRBD2 | TRBV5-4 | . | TGTGCCAGCAGCGGAGGACTAGCGGGAAACTACGAGCAGTACTTC | CASSGGLAGNYEQYF
TRBJ1-1 | TRBD1 | TRBV2 | . | TGTGCCAGCACCCTGGACAGGGCCACTGAAGCTTTCTTT | CASTLDRATEAFF